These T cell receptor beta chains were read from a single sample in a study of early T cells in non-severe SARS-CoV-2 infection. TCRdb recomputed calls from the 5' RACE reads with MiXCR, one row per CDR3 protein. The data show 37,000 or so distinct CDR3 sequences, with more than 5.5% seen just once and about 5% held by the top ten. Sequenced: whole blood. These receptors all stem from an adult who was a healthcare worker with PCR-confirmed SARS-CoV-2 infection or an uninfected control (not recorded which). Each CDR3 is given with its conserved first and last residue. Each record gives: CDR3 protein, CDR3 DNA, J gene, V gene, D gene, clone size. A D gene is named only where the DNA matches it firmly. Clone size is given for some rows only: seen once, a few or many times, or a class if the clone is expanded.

CDR3: CASSLGTSGRKLETQYF
DNA: TGTGCCAGCAGCCTAGGGACTAGCGGGAGAAAATTGGAGACCCAGTACTTC
J: TRBJ2-5
V: TRBV11-2
D: TRBD2
size: NA

CDR3: CAWSDLRDTQYF
DNA: TGTGCCTGGAGTGACCTCAGAGATACGCAGTATTTT
J: TRBJ2-3
V: TRBV30
D: NA
size: few

CDR3: CASSLKGQENNEQFF
DNA: TGTGCCAGCAGCTTAAAAGGACAGGAAAACAATGAGCAGTTCTTC
J: TRBJ2-1
V: TRBV7-6
D: TRBD1
size: many

CDR3: CASSLSGSRNTEAFF
DNA: TGTGCCAGCAGCTTATCGGGCAGTAGGAACACTGAAGCTTTCTTT
J: TRBJ1-1
V: TRBV7-9
D: NA
size: many

CDR3: CASSRRPGLVFREQYF
DNA: TGCGCCAGCAGCCGGAGGCCGGGACTAGTCTTTCGCGAGCAGTACTTC
J: TRBJ2-7
V: TRBV4-1
D: TRBD2
size: many

CDR3: CSADAPAANQETQYF
DNA: TGCAGTGCTGACGCCCCGGCGGCGAACCAAGAGACCCAGTACTTC
J: TRBJ2-5
V: TRBV20-1
D: NA
size: medium-sized

CDR3: CASSPSRLSGEQFF
DNA: TGTGCCAGCTCACCAAGCCGCTTAAGCGGTGAGCAGTTCTTC
J: TRBJ2-1
V: TRBV18
D: NA
size: few

CDR3: CASSYPVSGRDETQYF
DNA: TGTGCCAGCAGCTACCCCGTTTCCGGGAGGGATGAGACCCAGTACTTC
J: TRBJ2-5
V: TRBV5-4
D: TRBD2
size: many

CDR3: CSAIGTDLTGELFF
DNA: TGCAGTGCTATCGGGACAGACCTCACCGGGGAGCTGTTTTTT
J: TRBJ2-2
V: TRBV20-1
D: TRBD1
size: many

CDR3: CSASVAGIAYNEQFF
DNA: TGCAGTGCCTCCGTAGCGGGGATTGCCTACAATGAGCAGTTCTTC
J: TRBJ2-1
V: TRBV20-1
D: TRBD2
size: many

CDR3: CASTTGDYGYTF
DNA: TGTGCCAGCACCACCGGCGACTATGGCTACACCTTC
J: TRBJ1-2
V: TRBV6-5
D: NA
size: many

CDR3: CASSHLAGASPEQFF
DNA: TGTGCCAGCAGTCACTTAGCGGGAGCGTCCCCTGAGCAGTTCTTC
J: TRBJ2-1
V: TRBV12-3/TRBV12-4
D: TRBD2
size: many

CDR3: CASSLTRTGNTEAFF
DNA: TGCGCCAGCAGTTTAACCAGGACCGGGAACACTGAAGCTTTCTTT
J: TRBJ1-1
V: TRBV10-1
D: NA
size: many

CDR3: CASFDQLAGRDEQFF
DNA: TGTGCCAGCTTCGATCAACTAGCGGGAAGGGATGAGCAGTTCTTC
J: TRBJ2-1
V: TRBV18
D: TRBD2
size: many

CDR3: CASSSTSADTQYF
DNA: TGTGCCAGCAGCTCCACTTCCGCAGATACGCAGTATTTT
J: TRBJ2-3
V: TRBV11-3
D: NA
size: few

CDR3: CAWSRTGGAGANVLTF
DNA: TGTGCCTGGAGCAGGACAGGGGGCGCTGGGGCCAACGTCCTGACTTTC
J: TRBJ2-6
V: TRBV30
D: TRBD1
size: many

CDR3: CASSDGLAGATDTQYF
DNA: TGCGCCAGCAGCGACGGACTAGCGGGGGCCACAGATACGCAGTATTTT
J: TRBJ2-3
V: TRBV4-1
D: TRBD2
size: many

CDR3: CASSFADTQYF
DNA: TGTGCCAGCAGCTTCGCAGATACGCAGTATTTT
J: TRBJ2-3
V: TRBV11-2
D: NA
size: many

CDR3: CASSQGIGGNQPQHF
DNA: TGTGCCAGCAGCCAAGGGATAGGTGGCAATCAGCCCCAGCATTTT
J: TRBJ1-5
V: TRBV3-1
D: NA
size: many

CDR3: CASSSTGNQPQHF
DNA: TGTGCCAGCAGCTCGACAGGGAATCAGCCCCAGCATTTT
J: TRBJ1-5
V: TRBV7-9
D: TRBD1
size: NA

CDR3: CAWKYASGSSYNEQFF
DNA: TGTGCCTGGAAATACGCTAGCGGGAGCTCCTACAATGAGCAGTTCTTC
J: TRBJ2-1
V: TRBV30
D: TRBD2
size: many

CDR3: CASSATGLAGAGGSYNEQFF
DNA: TGTGCCAGCTCAGCTACGGGACTAGCGGGAGCGGGGGGCTCCTACAATGAGCAGTTCTTC
J: TRBJ2-1
V: TRBV18
D: TRBD2
size: NA

CDR3: CASSHRTGGNEQYF
DNA: TGCGCCAGCAGCCACCGGACAGGGGGCAACGAGCAGTACTTC
J: TRBJ2-7
V: TRBV4-1
D: TRBD1
size: few

CDR3: CASSLRAVFQETQYF
DNA: TGTGCCAGCAGCTTGCGAGCAGTGTTCCAAGAGACCCAGTACTTC
J: TRBJ2-5
V: TRBV5-4
D: NA
size: NA

CDR3: CSVGGGSNQPQHF
DNA: TGCAGCGTTGGAGGAGGGTCTAATCAGCCCCAGCATTTT
J: TRBJ1-5
V: TRBV29-1
D: NA
size: many

CDR3: CASSELENTIYF
DNA: TGTGCCAGCAGTGAACTGGAGAACACCATATATTTT
J: TRBJ1-3
V: TRBV25-1
D: NA
size: NA

CDR3: CASSSGRGTDTQYF
DNA: TGTGCCAGCAGCTCTGGCCGGGGCACAGATACGCAGTATTTT
J: TRBJ2-3
V: TRBV5-6
D: NA
size: medium-sized

CDR3: CASSITGGGSDTQYF
DNA: TGTGCCAGTAGTATTACAGGGGGGGGATCAGATACGCAGTATTTT
J: TRBJ2-3
V: TRBV19
D: NA
size: many

CDR3: CASSLRSGTEAFF
DNA: TGTGCCAGCAGCTTAAGGTCTGGCACTGAAGCTTTCTTT
J: TRBJ1-1
V: TRBV7-3
D: NA
size: NA

CDR3: CASSFGAADTQYF
DNA: TGTGCCAGCAGCTTCGGAGCGGCAGATACGCAGTATTTT
J: TRBJ2-3
V: TRBV7-6
D: NA
size: many

CDR3: CASSQDGELSGANVLTF
DNA: TGTGCCAGCAGCCAAGATGGGGAGCTCTCTGGGGCCAACGTCCTGACTTTC
J: TRBJ2-6
V: TRBV4-2
D: NA
size: medium-sized

CDR3: CASSLDGDRDPYEQYF
DNA: TGTGCCAGCAGCTTAGATGGGGACAGGGACCCCTACGAGCAGTACTTC
J: TRBJ2-7
V: TRBV11-2
D: TRBD1
size: few

CDR3: CASSPIDGQPQHF
DNA: TGTGCCAGCTCACCTATTGATGGGCAGCCCCAGCATTTT
J: TRBJ1-5
V: TRBV18
D: NA
size: many

CDR3: CASSQATGITVGDTQYF
DNA: TGTGCCAGCAGCCAAGCTACCGGGATCACGGTTGGGGATACGCAGTATTTT
J: TRBJ2-3
V: TRBV14
D: NA
size: many

CDR3: CASSFMENTEAFF
DNA: TGTGCCAGCAGCTTTATGGAAAACACTGAAGCTTTCTTT
J: TRBJ1-1
V: TRBV11-3
D: NA
size: many

CDR3: CASSRLPPGLGSINEKLFF
DNA: TGCGCCAGCAGCCGCCTTCCGCCAGGACTGGGATCAATTAACGAAAAACTGTTTTTT
J: TRBJ1-4
V: TRBV4-1
D: NA
size: many

CDR3: CASSTTGSGANVLTF
DNA: TGTGCCAGCAGCACTACAGGCTCAGGGGCCAACGTCCTGACTTTC
J: TRBJ2-6
V: TRBV11-3
D: NA
size: many

CDR3: CSVWTGAITGELFF
DNA: TGCAGCGTTTGGACAGGGGCGATCACCGGGGAGCTGTTTTTT
J: TRBJ2-2
V: TRBV29-1
D: TRBD1
size: many

CDR3: CASSQDPQDRGHGYTF
DNA: TGCGCCAGCAGCCAAGATCCACAAGACAGGGGGCATGGCTACACCTTC
J: TRBJ1-2
V: TRBV4-1
D: TRBD1
size: many

CDR3: CASSLGVTQYF
DNA: TGTGCCAGCAGTTTAGGAGTTACGCAGTATTTT
J: TRBJ2-3
V: TRBV12-3/TRBV12-4
D: NA
size: many

CDR3: CSAAPGPERPEQFF
DNA: TGCAGTGCTGCGCCGGGCCCAGAAAGGCCTGAGCAGTTCTTC
J: TRBJ2-1
V: TRBV20-1
D: NA
size: many

CDR3: CASSATVDTQYF
DNA: TGCGCCAGCAGCGCGACAGTAGATACGCAGTATTTT
J: TRBJ2-3
V: TRBV5-1
D: NA
size: many

CDR3: CASSYGQGQRNEQFF
DNA: TGTGCCAGCAGTTATGGACAGGGACAACGCAATGAGCAGTTCTTC
J: TRBJ2-1
V: TRBV5-6
D: TRBD1
size: many

CDR3: CASSSHREGAYEQYF
DNA: TGTGCCAGCAGCTCCCACCGGGAGGGTGCCTACGAGCAGTACTTC
J: TRBJ2-7
V: TRBV7-8
D: TRBD2
size: many

CDR3: CASSSQGLETQYF
DNA: TGCGCCAGCAGCTCGCAGGGTTTGGAGACCCAGTACTTC
J: TRBJ2-5
V: TRBV5-1
D: NA
size: NA

CDR3: CASSLTSPYEQYF
DNA: TGTGCCAGCAGCCTGACTAGCCCCTACGAGCAGTACTTC
J: TRBJ2-7
V: TRBV7-9
D: TRBD2
size: few

CDR3: CASRFLNLGEQYF
DNA: TGTGCCAGCAGGTTTTTAAATCTCGGCGAGCAGTACTTC
J: TRBJ2-7
V: TRBV11-2
D: NA
size: few

CDR3: CASSYMGDNTEAFF
DNA: TGTGCCAGCAGTTACATGGGAGACAACACTGAAGCTTTCTTT
J: TRBJ1-1
V: TRBV6-5
D: NA
size: many

CDR3: CASSLGPSSSGEQFF
DNA: TGTGCCAGCAGCCTGGGACCTAGCAGTAGCGGTGAGCAGTTCTTC
J: TRBJ2-1
V: TRBV7-6
D: NA
size: many

CDR3: CASSRGLAEETQYF
DNA: TGTGCCAGCAGCCGGGGACTAGCGGAAGAGACCCAGTACTTC
J: TRBJ2-5
V: TRBV7-6
D: TRBD2
size: NA

CDR3: CASSYSLGRLANYGYTF
DNA: TGTGCCAGCAGTTATAGCTTGGGCCGGCTAGCTAACTATGGCTACACCTTC
J: TRBJ1-2
V: TRBV6-5
D: NA
size: NA

CDR3: CASSGGLLSTDTQYF
DNA: TGCGCCAGCAGTGGGGGACTTCTCTCCACAGATACGCAGTATTTT
J: TRBJ2-3
V: TRBV10-1
D: NA
size: few

CDR3: CASSLTDRDYGYTF
DNA: TGCGCCAGCAGCCTGACGGACAGGGACTATGGCTACACCTTC
J: TRBJ1-2
V: TRBV4-1
D: TRBD1
size: many

CDR3: CASSSRYPLHF
DNA: TGTGCCAGCAGTTCTCGTTACCCCCTCCACTTT
J: TRBJ1-6
V: TRBV12-3/TRBV12-4
D: NA
size: many

CDR3: CASSSLGQGRFDEQFF
DNA: TGTGCCAGCAGCTCCCTGGGACAGGGGAGGTTCGATGAGCAGTTCTTC
J: TRBJ2-1
V: TRBV11-2
D: TRBD1
size: NA

CDR3: CASSLALAGVSSTDTQYF
DNA: TGCGCCAGCAGCTTGGCACTAGCGGGCGTATCTAGCACAGATACGCAGTATTTT
J: TRBJ2-3
V: TRBV5-1
D: TRBD2
size: many